The 25 T cell receptor beta chains given below trace back to one sample, sequenced in a study of vaccination and CD4 T cells after COVID-19. Their antigens remain unidentified. The treatment: approximately 10-day PBMC culture with coronavirus spike peptide pools or control peptides (ViraFEST assay). The Oncomine TCR Beta short-read assay was applied to DNA of cultured CD4+ T cells. TCRdb reprocessed the PCR reads via MiXCR and lists one record per CDR3 protein. The sample includes approximately 12,000 distinct CDR3 sequences, 50% to 70% of them seen just once. Material for sequencing was CD4+ T cells from blood, cultured in vitro. These receptors were obtained from a human donor who had recovered from COVID-19.

This clonotype was seen a few times. The genes are TRBV30 and TRBJ1-5, with D unclear. Trimming stripped 2 bases from V and 4 bases from J, with 12 bases between. The CDR3 is 14 amino acids. Germline V gene lookup returns CDR1 GTSNPN and CDR2 SVGIG (reference sequence). CDR3 nucleotide sequence: TGTGCCTGGAGTCCCGGGAGGCGAAATCAGCCCCAGCATTTT. Translation gives CAWSPGRRNQPQHF.

The chain couples TRBV5-4 to TRBJ2-1; 11 nucleotides line up with TRBD2. CDR3 length: 16 residues. Germline trimming cut 2 bases from V and 7 bases from J; bases unmatched to any gene: 8. CDR1 and CDR2 (germline): SGHNT, YYREEE (reference sequence). CDR3 sequence reads: CASSFSGRARINEQFF. The CDR3 region has the DNA TGTGCCAGCAGCTTTAGCGGGAGGGCCCGTATAAATGAGCAGTTCTTC.

This chain links TRBV7-9 with TRBJ1-1, with D possibly matching TRBD1 (5 bases). The V end was cut by 3 bases, the J end by 1 base, with 9 bases between. Germline V gene lookup returns CDR1 SEHNR and CDR2 FQNEAQ (reference sequence). There are 14 residues in the CDR3. The CDR3 DNA follows: TGTGCCAGCAGCTTTACCGGGACGAACACTGAAGCTTTCTTT. Protein sequence: CASSFTGTNTEAFF.

Here the CDR3 reads CSAPAVPDTEAFF. CDR3 DNA: TGCAGTGCTCCGGCCGTCCCGGACACTGAAGCTTTCTTT. This chain uses TRBV20-1 with TRBJ1-1; D is ambiguous. The CDR3 extends over 13 amino acids. Germline-derived CDR1 and CDR2 are DFQATT and SNEGSKA (reference sequence). With 5 bases removed from V and 3 bases from J, the gap between germline ends came to 13 bases.

This clonotype turned up a few times. This CDR3 is CAWSDDSNQPQHF. For the CDR3, the DNA is TGTGCCTGGAGCGACGATAGCAATCAGCCCCAGCATTTT. The chain uses TRBV30 and TRBJ1-5, with unresolved D. Between the trimmed V and J ends, which lost 3 bases and 0 bases, there was a span of 6 bases. Germline-derived CDR1 and CDR2 are GTSNPN and SVGIG (reference sequence). This CDR3 region has 13 residues.

The chain joins TRBV7-6 to TRBJ1-5; TRBD1 is a possible D gene (5 bases). In germline, CDR1 is SGHVS, CDR2 FNYEAQ. V was clipped by 3 bases and J by 0 bases, with 9 bases between them. The CDR3 has 15 amino acids. CDR3 in amino acids: CASSLGGDSNQPQHF. CDR3 sequence (DNA): TGTGCCAGCAGCTTGGGGGGAGATAGCAATCAGCCCCAGCATTTT.

The genes are TRBV30 and TRBJ2-6; possible D gene TRBD1, 5 bases. The V and J ends lost 6 bases and 0 bases respectively, with 18 bases between them. The CDR3 spans 17 residues. The germline V gene has CDR1 GTSNPN and CDR2 SVGIG (reference sequence). CDR3 in amino acids: CACHKGAGSSGANVLTF. For the CDR3, the DNA is TGTGCCTGCCATAAAGGGGCAGGAAGCTCTGGGGCCAACGTCCTGACTTTC.

The V and J genes are TRBV6-1 and TRBJ1-5; TRBD1 might be the D (5 bases). V shed 8 bases and J shed 2 bases, with 10 bases lying between them. CDR1 is MNHNS, CDR2 SASEGT, per germline. This CDR3 contains 13 residues. CDR3 loop: CASGLQGNQPQHF. DNA for the CDR3: TGTGCCAGCGGGTTACAGGGCAATCAGCCCCAGCATTTT.

V and J are TRBV18 and TRBJ2-5, with D possibly matching TRBD2 (7 bases). The CDR3 has 14 residues. Trimming cost V 2 bases and J 4 bases, with 11 bases left between them. CDR1 is KGHSH and CDR2 is LQKENI in the germline V gene. The CDR3 here is CASSPTGRAETQYF. The CDR3 DNA reads as TGTGCCAGCTCACCAACAGGGAGGGCAGAGACCCAGTACTTC.

This chain connects TRBV6-5 to TRBJ1-2, with D perhaps TRBD1 (6 bases). The CDR3 extends over 17 amino acids. V shed 2 bases and J shed 5 bases, with 21 bases lying between them. From germline, CDR1 is MNHEY and CDR2 SVGAGI. The CDR3 DNA sequence: TGTGCCAGCAGTTACCCTGGGAGGGGGGCGCCTCTATATGGCTACACCTTC. Translation: CASSYPGRGAPLYGYTF.

In this sample, this clonotype turned up a few times. The chain combines TRBV6-1 with TRBJ2-7; TRBD2 is a possible D gene (6 bases). Per germline, CDR1 MNHNS and CDR2 SASEGT. V gave up 0 bases and J gave up 3 bases, with 18 bases separating them. The CDR3 has 17 residues. CDR3 nucleotide sequence: TGTGCCAGCAGTGAAGCAGGACTAAGGGAGGCAATCTACGAGCAGTACTTC. Protein sequence: CASSEAGLREAIYEQYF.

Details on this clonotype: Because it lacks the conserved phenylalanine or tryptophan at the end, this CDR3 is likely a read error. CDR3 loop: CATSRGRDSGQPQHS. The CDR3 nucleotides are TGTGCCACCAGCAGAGGTAGGGACTCCGGACAGCCCCAGCATTCT. The rearrangement joins TRBV15 to TRBJ1-5, with D maybe TRBD1 (5 bases). This CDR3 has 15 amino acids. Trimming pared 1 base from V and 7 bases from J, leaving 14 bases between. The germline CDR1 and CDR2 sequences are LNHNV and YYDKDF (reference sequence).

The chain employs TRBV6-2 or TRBV6-3 and TRBJ1-6, with a tentative D call TRBD1 (5 bases). CDR3 length: 15 amino acids. CDR1 is MNHEY and CDR2 is SVGEGT in the germline V gene. The V end lost 7 bases, the J end lost 2 bases, and 12 bases lay between the germline ends. CDR3 in DNA: TGTGCCAGCAAAGAAAGGGGTGCCTATAATTCACCCCTCCACTTT. Translating gives CASKERGAYNSPLHF.

The table lists this clonotype with a few counts. The chain uses TRBV2 and TRBJ2-7; perhaps D is TRBD1 or TRBD2 (6 bases each). The germline V and J ends were trimmed by 9 bases and 4 bases, with 19 bases remaining between them. Germline V gene lookup returns CDR1 SNHLY and CDR2 FYNNEI. CDR3 size: 14 residues. Written as DNA, the CDR3 is TGTGCCAGTAGGAGGGGAGGCAGGGGTTACGAGCAGTACTTC. Its translation is CASRRGGRGYEQYF.

The gene calls are TRBV20-1 and TRBJ2-7; 7 bases line up with TRBD1. The germline CDR1 and CDR2 sequences are DFQATT and SNEGSKA (reference sequence). The CDR3 sequence is 11 residues long. With V trimmed by 6 bases and J by 5 bases, 4 bases remained unmatched. The CDR3 here is CSANRGDEQYF. The CDR3, as DNA: TGCAGTGCCAACAGGGGTGACGAGCAGTACTTC.

The gene calls are TRBV2 and TRBJ1-1; D unresolved. The germline V gene has CDR1 SNHLY and CDR2 FYNNEI. Trimming left V 8 bases short and J 3 bases short, with 10 bases between. This CDR3 spans 12 amino acids. CDR3: CASSNWDTEAFF. CDR3 coding DNA: TGTGCCAGCTCCAACTGGGACACTGAAGCTTTCTTT. The full variable domain, completed using reference TRBV2 and TRBJ1-1, is EPEVTQTPSHQVTQMGQEVILRCVPISNHLYFYWYRQILGQKVEFLVSFYNNEISEKSEIFDDQFSVERPDGSNFTLKIRSTKLEDSAMYFCASSNWDTEAFFGQGTRLTVV.

V gene TRBV15 combines with J gene TRBJ2-1, with 7 bases aligning to TRBD1. Germline lookup yields CDR1 LNHNV and CDR2 YYDKDF (reference sequence). Losses at the gene ends were 4 bases for V and 7 bases for J; bases not matched to a gene: 13. There are 16 residues in the CDR3. The CDR3 DNA follows: TGTGCCACCAGCACCCTAGGACAGGCCGGGACAAATGAGCAGTTCTTC. Residues: CATSTLGQAGTNEQFF.

The J gene is TRBJ2-5, the V gene TRBV19, with TRBD2 matching 9 bases. The CDR3 is 14 residues long. Trimming cost V 5 bases and J 7 bases; bases outside gene matches: 8. Germline-derived CDR1 and CDR2 are LNHDA and SQIVND (reference sequence). The CDR3 region has the DNA TGTGCCAGTAGTCCTGGGACTAGCTTGGGGACCCAGTACTTC. Protein product: CASSPGTSLGTQYF.

This chain joins TRBV11-2 and TRBJ2-5; 10 bases fit TRBD2. Germline V lookup: CDR1 SGHAT, CDR2 FQNNGV. This CDR3 is 16 amino acids long. The junction had 7 bases not matched to a gene; V was cut back by 1 base and J by 5 bases. The CDR3: CASSLGRAGGPETQYF. The CDR3 region has the DNA TGTGCCAGCAGCTTAGGCCGAGCGGGAGGGCCGGAGACCCAGTACTTC.

The genes are TRBV7-9 and TRBJ2-1; 8 positions agree with TRBD2. V shed 3 bases and J 0 bases; nucleotides not matched to a gene: 7. This CDR3 is 17 amino acids long. Germline V gene sequence: CDR1 SEHNR, CDR2 FQNEAQ (reference sequence). The CDR3 spells CASSFSAGGDSYNEQFF. The CDR3 DNA is TGTGCCAGCAGCTTCTCGGCGGGAGGTGACTCCTACAATGAGCAGTTCTTC.

This clonotype was observed a few times. This chain links TRBV27 with TRBJ1-6, with 11 bases that match TRBD1. The CDR3 has 16 residues. Germline trimming cut 5 bases from V and 6 bases from J; bases unmatched to any gene: 6. Germline values: CDR1 MNHEY, CDR2 SMNVEV (reference sequence). The CDR3 is CASSIRTGGINSPLHF. CDR3 nucleotides: TGTGCCAGCAGTATAAGGACAGGGGGCATTAATTCACCCCTCCACTTT.

This chain uses TRBV6-2 or TRBV6-3 with TRBJ2-3; D is possibly TRBD1 (6 bases). V lost 2 bases and J lost 2, with 20 bases in between. The CDR3 sequence is 18 residues long. Germline values: CDR1 MNHEY, CDR2 SVGEGT. The CDR3 loop reads CASSYGRAQGPTTDTQYF. CDR3 nucleotides: TGTGCCAGCAGTTACGGCCGGGCCCAGGGGCCCACCACAGATACGCAGTATTTT.

This clonotype was observed a handful of times. This rearrangement joins TRBV19 to TRBJ1-5; TRBD1 might be the D (5 bases). The CDR3 has 16 residues. CDR1 and CDR2 (germline): LNHDA, SQIVND (reference sequence). V lost 0 bases and J lost 5, with 14 bases in between. The CDR3: CASSIEGRGRDQPQHF. CDR3 DNA: TGTGCCAGTAGTATAGAGGGACGGGGGAGAGATCAGCCCCAGCATTTT.

The V and J genes are TRBV18 and TRBJ1-1; D not certain. CDR1 and CDR2 (germline): KGHSH, LQKENI. CDR3 length equals 13 residues. V was pared by 3 bases and J by 4 bases, with 9 bases between. DNA for the CDR3: TGTGCCAGCTCACCGGTGAGAGGCACTGAAGCTTTCTTT. It translates to CASSPVRGTEAFF.

This clonotype was seen more than once but under ten times. In nucleotides, the CDR3 is TGTGCCAGCAGTGAAATAGGATTGAGTCAGCCCCAGCATTTT. Translated: CASSEIGLSQPQHF. The rearrangement uses TRBV2 and TRBJ1-5; D is ambiguous. This CDR3 has 14 residues. Between the trimmed V and J ends, which lost 2 bases and 6 bases, there was a span of 11 bases. CDR1 is SNHLY and CDR2 is FYNNEI in the germline V gene.